Below, one T cell receptor (beta chain) is given with its context. This entry comes from a study of blood T cell repertoires in COVID-19. Study-wide context: The United States, Italy and Spain supplied acute and convalescent COVID-19 samples. From T cells, B-cell-depleted T cells, or PBMCs came the material, which was cDNA or gDNA.

In germline, CDR1 is MNHEY, CDR2 SMNVEV (reference sequence). There are 15 residues in the CDR3. V trimming: 5 bases; J trimming: 0 bases; junction bases outside the gene matches: 6. In the original analysis: Researchers report that nucleated cell counts were estimated from reference gene primer amplification. Generated by immunoSEQ multiplex PCR, the TCRdb table keeps only in-frame clones and is missing some. The D gene and trimming were derived from the DNA, and the V and J assignments and clone size from that table. There are about 33,000 clones in the sample; approximately 86% occur only once, and 5.5% lies in the top ten.

Sequencing input: peripheral blood. The chain couples TRBV27 to TRBJ2-7; TRBD2 aligns across 8 bases. The receptor was derived from an elderly woman with active or convalescent COVID-19. CDR3 DNA sequence: TGTGCCAGCAGTGTACTAGCGGCTAGCTCCTACGAGCAGTACTTC. Its protein is CASSVLAASSYEQYF.